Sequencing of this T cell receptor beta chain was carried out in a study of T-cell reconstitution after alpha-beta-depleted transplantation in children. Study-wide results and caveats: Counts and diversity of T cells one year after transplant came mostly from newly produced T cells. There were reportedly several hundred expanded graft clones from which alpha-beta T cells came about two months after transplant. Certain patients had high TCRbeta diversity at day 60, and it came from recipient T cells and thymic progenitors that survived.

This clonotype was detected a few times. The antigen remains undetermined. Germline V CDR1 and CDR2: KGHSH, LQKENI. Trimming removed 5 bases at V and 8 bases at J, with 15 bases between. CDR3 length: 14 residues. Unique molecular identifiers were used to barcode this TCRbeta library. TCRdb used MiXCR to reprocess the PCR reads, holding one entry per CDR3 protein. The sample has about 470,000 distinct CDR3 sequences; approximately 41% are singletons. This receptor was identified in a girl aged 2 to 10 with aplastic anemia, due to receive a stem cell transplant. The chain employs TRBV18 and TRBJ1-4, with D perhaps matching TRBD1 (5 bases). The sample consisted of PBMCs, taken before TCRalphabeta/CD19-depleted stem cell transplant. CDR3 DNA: TGTGCCAGCTCATCGGGGAGGGACGGCGAAAAACTGTTTTTT. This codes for CASSSGRDGEKLFF.